This T cell receptor (beta chain) was identified in a study of cytomegalovirus exposure and HLA in healthy donors. The germline gives CDR1 SNHLY, CDR2 FYNNEI. Trimming stripped 3 bases from V and 6 bases from J, with 12 bases between. The CDR3 is 14 amino acids. 60 Vbeta and 13 Jbeta primers were used in PCR. Assay: immunoSEQ multiplex PCR; the TCRdb copy retains only in-frame clones and omits some. The sample records tens of thousands of clones, about 66% being singletons. The TCR was taken from a woman aged 45-59 years in good health and CMV-seropositive. This chain uses TRBV2 with TRBJ1-5; D is ambiguous. Sequenced sample: PBMCs. As DNA, the CDR3 is TGTGCCAGCAGTGAGACGGACTCCAGTCAGCCCCAGCATTTT. Its protein is CASSETDSSQPQHF.